The 23 T cell receptor beta chains below come from one sample, sequenced in a study of identical twins listed by TCRdb under 2016. The method was 5' RACE. Reads for this sample came from an Illumina HiSeq 2000. In TCRdb, the public reads were trimmed at Q25 with fastp and aligned with MiXCR, with productive beta chains retained. Rows with a matching CDR3 protein are joined into one entry that keeps the most common DNA and genes. Present in this sample are about 810,000 distinct CDR3 sequences, 9% to 15% of which were seen just once. The leading ten clones occupy about 1.5% of the sample. These data are also associated with another study on yellow fever vaccine responses in identical twins.

The source material was PBMCs. The receptors derive from a woman aged 18 to 35 in good health.

The CDR3 DNA is TGCAGTGCTAGCGGGCGGGGGCCCTACAATGAGCAGTTCTTC. Protein product: CSASGRGPYNEQFF. J is TRBJ2-1 and V is TRBV20-1, with D possibly matching TRBD2 (7 bases). The CDR3 spans 14 residues. Germline V gene sequence: CDR1 DFQATT, CDR2 SNEGSKA (reference sequence). The germline V and J ends were trimmed by 3 bases and 2 bases, with 11 bases remaining between them.

This clonotype has just a few counts. V and J are TRBV14 and TRBJ1-4; D may be TRBD1 (6 bases). This CDR3 spans 15 amino acids. Germline CDR1 SGHDN, CDR2 FVKESK. The V and J ends lost 4 bases and 3 bases respectively, with 12 bases between them. The CDR3 here is CASSPWGPANEKLFF. The DNA for the CDR3 is TGTGCCAGCAGCCCATGGGGGCCCGCTAATGAAAAACTGTTTTTT.

This clonotype has a handful of counts. The V call is TRBV12-3 or TRBV12-4, the J call TRBJ2-1; D might be TRBD2 (7 bases). There are 15 residues in the CDR3. V was shortened by 8 bases and J by 7 bases, with 21 bases between the two germline ends. The CDR3: CASGGLRGASNEQFF. The CDR3 nucleotides are TGTGCCAGCGGGGGGCTACGGGGGGCGTCTAATGAGCAGTTCTTC.

This clonotype turned up a few times. The V and J genes are TRBV7-9 and TRBJ2-5; D gene unclear. This CDR3 contains 13 residues. The V and J ends lost 3 bases and 2 bases respectively, with 7 bases between them. Germline V lookup: CDR1 SEHNR, CDR2 FQNEAQ (reference sequence). The CDR3 DNA is TGTGCCAGCAGCTTCCCAGTACAAGAGACCCAGTACTTC. This encodes CASSFPVQETQYF.

Turning to this clonotype: At one end, the junction sequence differs from germline, possibly due to a read error. The chain links TRBV5-1 to TRBJ2-1; the D gene is possibly TRBD2 (6 bases). Per the germline V gene, CDR1 is SGHRS and CDR2 is YFSETQ. The CDR3 spans 14 residues. The CDR3 is CASGLGGSYNEQFF. The DNA for the CDR3 is TGCGCCAGCGGCTTGGGAGGCTCCTACAATGAGCAGTTCTTC.

This clonotype occurred a few times. The rearrangement uses TRBV4-1 and TRBJ2-1; no firm D call. The CDR3 loop spans 15 amino acids. The germline V gene encodes CDR1 MGHRA and CDR2 YSYEKL. V was trimmed by 0 bases and J by 8 bases, leaving 14 bases between them. CDR3 nucleotide sequence: TGCGCCAGCAGCCAAGATTGGGCCCCAAGCTATGAGCAGTTCTTC. Protein product: CASSQDWAPSYEQFF.

The sample holds a few counts of this clonotype. The chain combines TRBV20-1 with TRBJ2-1; 14 bases line up with TRBD2. V trimming: 3 bases; J trimming: 8 bases; junction bases outside the gene matches: 3. CDR3 size: 14 residues. CDR1 is DFQATT and CDR2 is SNEGSKA in the germline V gene (reference sequence). As DNA, the CDR3 is TGCAGTGCTAGGGGGACTAGCGGGAGCTATGAGCAGTTCTTC. Translation gives CSARGTSGSYEQFF.

As concerns this clonotype: One end of the junction varies from germline; a read error may be responsible. V gene TRBV20-1 combines with J gene TRBJ2-1; the match to TRBD1 covers 9 bases. Germline CDR1 reads DFQATT; CDR2 reads SNEGSKA (reference sequence). The CDR3 has 17 residues. The CDR3 spells CCASGTGSSGTNNEQFF. The DNA for the CDR3 is TGCTGTGCCTCCGGGACAGGGTCCTCCGGGACTAACAATGAGCAGTTCTTC.

The V call is TRBV7-2, the J call TRBJ1-4; TRBD1 aligns across 7 bases. This CDR3 spans 12 amino acids. Unmatched junction bases numbered 3, after V lost 5 bases and J lost 9 bases. Germline V lookup: CDR1 SGHTA, CDR2 FQGNSA. The CDR3 region has the DNA TGTGCCAGCAGCCGAGGGGGCCAAAAACTGTTTTTT. Its protein product is CASSRGGQKLFF.

The chain couples TRBV6-5 to TRBJ2-7; D is unclear. Deletions cut 0 bases from V and 7 bases from J, with 22 bases between. This CDR3 region has 17 residues. Germline V lookup: CDR1 MNHEY, CDR2 SVGAGI. This CDR3 is CASSYSTLVLGEREQYF. CDR3 nucleotide sequence: TGTGCCAGCAGTTACTCGACACTTGTACTGGGCGAGAGGGAGCAGTACTTC.

The chain combines TRBV6-5 with TRBJ2-1; weak D call: TRBD1 (6 bases). The CDR3 extends over 15 amino acids. CDR1 is MNHEY and CDR2 is SVGAGI in the germline V gene. V was trimmed by 2 bases and J by 0 bases, leaving 8 bases between them. The CDR3 protein is CASSYQDSSYNEQFF. The CDR3 bases are TGTGCCAGCAGTTACCAGGACAGCTCCTACAATGAGCAGTTCTTC.

The chain carries TRBV15 and TRBJ1-3; D might be TRBD1 (5 bases). This CDR3 region has 17 residues. Germline V gives CDR1 LNHNV, CDR2 YYDKDF (reference sequence). Trimming stripped 3 bases from V and 0 bases from J, with 15 bases between. The CDR3 spells CATSSHAGTLSGNTIYF. The CDR3 DNA sequence: TGTGCCACCAGCAGTCACGCCGGGACCCTCTCTGGAAACACCATATATTTT.

The chain carries TRBV6-1 and TRBJ1-4; D call uncertain. This CDR3 region has 14 residues. CDR1 and CDR2 (germline): MNHNS, SASEGT. Trimming took off 7 bases at V and 5 bases at J, with 14 bases between the two ends. The CDR3 DNA is TGTGCCAGCATCCTCGACAATGGCAATGAAAAACTGTTTTTT. It codes for CASILDNGNEKLFF.

The rearrangement links TRBV11-2 to TRBJ2-3; weak D call: TRBD2 (5 bases). The CDR3 consists of 16 residues. Deletions cut 1 base from V and 2 bases from J, with 13 bases between. Germline V lookup: CDR1 SGHAT, CDR2 FQNNGV. CDR3 sequence: CASSLAGRTLTDTQYF. Written as DNA, the CDR3 is TGTGCCAGCAGCTTAGCAGGCAGGACTCTCACAGATACGCAGTATTTT.

The CDR3 DNA reads TGTGCCAGCAGCCCCCTGTCCGCAAGCGCCACAGATACGCAGTATTTT. Its protein product is CASSPLSASATDTQYF. The V call is TRBV3-1, the J call TRBJ2-3; D gene ambiguous. The CDR3 is made up of 16 amino acids. V was pared by 4 bases and J by 2 bases, with 16 bases between. CDR1 LGHDT and CDR2 YNNKEL come from the germline V gene (reference sequence).

The V and J genes are TRBV27 and TRBJ2-1; TRBD1 agrees at 9 bases. This CDR3 spans 16 amino acids. Per germline, CDR1 MNHEY and CDR2 SMNVEV (reference sequence). After removal of 5 bases from V and 7 bases from J, the junction contained 12 bases not matched to a gene. CDR3 sequence: CASSRIGQGSLNEQFF. The CDR3, as DNA: TGTGCCAGCAGTCGGATCGGACAGGGGAGCTTAAATGAGCAGTTCTTC.

The V gene is TRBV11-2, the J gene TRBJ2-7; D may be TRBD2 (5 bases). The CDR3 runs to 14 residues. Germline V gene lookup returns CDR1 SGHAT and CDR2 FQNNGV. Trimming left V 3 bases short and J 2 bases short, with 11 bases between. The CDR3 sequence: CASSFTRLTYEQYF. In nucleotides, the CDR3 is TGTGCCAGCAGCTTCACTAGATTAACCTACGAGCAGTACTTC.

The chain employs TRBV24-1 and TRBJ2-7, with D unresolved. The CDR3 consists of 13 residues. V lost 5 bases and J 1 base, leaving 8 bases between the germline ends. Germline-derived CDR1 and CDR2 are KGHDR and SFDVKD. The CDR3 sequence is CATSGTESYEQYF. The DNA for the CDR3 is TGTGCCACCAGTGGTACAGAGTCCTACGAGCAGTACTTC.

The chain carries TRBV3-1 and TRBJ2-1; possible D gene TRBD2, 6 bases. CDR1 and CDR2 from the germline V gene are LGHDT and YNNKEL (reference sequence). Trimming left V 1 base short and J 5 bases short, with 9 bases between. CDR3 length: 14 residues. The CDR3 spells CASSQVSGDNEQFF. CDR3 nucleotides: TGTGCCAGCAGCCAAGTGTCGGGAGACAATGAGCAGTTCTTC.

This clonotype appeared once. The chain uses TRBV9 and TRBJ2-1; unclear D gene. With 0 bases removed from V and 4 bases from J, the gap between germline ends came to 11 bases. CDR1 is SGDLS, CDR2 YYNGEE, per germline. The CDR3 covers 15 residues. CDR3 sequence reads: CASSVEGVGYNEQFF. CDR3 nucleotide sequence: TGTGCCAGCAGCGTAGAGGGTGTAGGTTACAATGAGCAGTTCTTC.

The chain carries TRBV7-8 and TRBJ1-2; D possibly corresponds to TRBD1 (5 bases). The V end lost 1 base, the J end lost 6 bases, and 18 bases lay between the germline ends. In germline, CDR1 is SGHVS, CDR2 FQNEAQ. This CDR3 spans 16 amino acids. In nucleotides, the CDR3 is TGTGCCAGCAGCTTAGGGAGCCTTACCGACAGCGATGGCTACACCTTC. As protein: CASSLGSLTDSDGYTF.

There are a few counts of this clonotype. V usage is TRBV4-1 and J usage is TRBJ2-3; D is unclear. Trimming stripped 1 base from V and 2 bases from J, with 7 bases between. Germline assignment: CDR1 MGHRA and CDR2 YSYEKL. This CDR3 has 14 amino acids. In DNA form, the CDR3 reads TGCGCCAGCAGCCAAGTGGAAGACACAGATACGCAGTATTTT. It codes for CASSQVEDTDTQYF.

This sequence joins TRBV12-3 or TRBV12-4 and TRBJ1-1; D ambiguous. The CDR3 loop spans 13 amino acids. The V gene lost 6 bases and the J gene lost 4 bases, with 12 bases spanning the gap. The CDR3 DNA follows: TGTGCCAGCAGCTCGAGTCGGATCACTGAAGCTTTCTTT. Translation gives CASSSSRITEAFF.